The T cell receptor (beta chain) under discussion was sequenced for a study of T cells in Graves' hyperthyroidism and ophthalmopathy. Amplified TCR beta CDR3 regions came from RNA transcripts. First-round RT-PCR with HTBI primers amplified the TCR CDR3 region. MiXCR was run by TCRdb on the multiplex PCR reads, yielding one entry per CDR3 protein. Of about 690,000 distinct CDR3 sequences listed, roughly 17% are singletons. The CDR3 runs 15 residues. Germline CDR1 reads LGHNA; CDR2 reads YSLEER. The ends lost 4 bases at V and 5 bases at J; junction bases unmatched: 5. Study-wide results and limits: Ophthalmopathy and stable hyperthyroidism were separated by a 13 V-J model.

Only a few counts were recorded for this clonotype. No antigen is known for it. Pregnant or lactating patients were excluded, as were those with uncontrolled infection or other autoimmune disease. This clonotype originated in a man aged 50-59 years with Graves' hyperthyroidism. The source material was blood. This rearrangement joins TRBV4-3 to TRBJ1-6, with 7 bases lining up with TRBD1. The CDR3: CASSPWDSNNSPLHF. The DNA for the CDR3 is TGCGCCAGCAGCCCCTGGGACAGTAATAATTCACCCCTCCACTTT.